This TCR beta chain derives from a study of technical replicates of blood from a few donors. Assay used: immunoSEQ multiplex PCR; TCRdb lists only in-frame clones, some missing. This sample has tens of thousands of clones; over 85% occur once, and the top ten carry approximately 0.34%. Material: T cells isolated from PBMCs. This sequence was found in a human donor in good health.

CDR3 in amino acids: CASSLNRNTEAFF. The CDR3 DNA is TGTGCCAGCAGCTTAAACAGGAACACTGAAGCTTTCTTT. This sequence joins TRBV7-3 and TRBJ1-1; D not resolved. CDR3 length: 13 amino acids. The germline CDR1 and CDR2 sequences are SGHTA and FQGTGA. V gave up 1 base and J gave up 1 base, with 4 bases separating them.